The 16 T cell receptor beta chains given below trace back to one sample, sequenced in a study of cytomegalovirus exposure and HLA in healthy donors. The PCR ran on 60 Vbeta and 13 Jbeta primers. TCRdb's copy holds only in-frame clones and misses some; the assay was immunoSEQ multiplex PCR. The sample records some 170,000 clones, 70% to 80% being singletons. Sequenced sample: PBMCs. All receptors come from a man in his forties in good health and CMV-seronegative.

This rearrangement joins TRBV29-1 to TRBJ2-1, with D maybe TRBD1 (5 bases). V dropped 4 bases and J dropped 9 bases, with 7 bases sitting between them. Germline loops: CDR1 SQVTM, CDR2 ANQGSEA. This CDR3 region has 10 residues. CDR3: CSVGQGEQFF. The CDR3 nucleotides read TGCAGCGTTGGCCAGGGTGAGCAGTTCTTC.

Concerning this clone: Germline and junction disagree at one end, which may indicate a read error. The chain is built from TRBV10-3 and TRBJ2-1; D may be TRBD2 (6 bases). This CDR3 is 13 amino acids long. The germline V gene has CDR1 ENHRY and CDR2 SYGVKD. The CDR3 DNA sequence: TGTGCCACCTACCGGGACTCCGACAATGAGCAGTTCTTC. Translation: CATYRDSDNEQFF.

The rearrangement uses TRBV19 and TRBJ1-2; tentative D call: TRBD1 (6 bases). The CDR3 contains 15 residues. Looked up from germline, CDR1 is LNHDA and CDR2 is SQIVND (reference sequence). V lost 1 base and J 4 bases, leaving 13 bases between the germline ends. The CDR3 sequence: CASSIGTDSGYGYTF. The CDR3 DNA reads TGTGCCAGTAGTATAGGTACGGACAGTGGCTATGGCTACACCTTC.

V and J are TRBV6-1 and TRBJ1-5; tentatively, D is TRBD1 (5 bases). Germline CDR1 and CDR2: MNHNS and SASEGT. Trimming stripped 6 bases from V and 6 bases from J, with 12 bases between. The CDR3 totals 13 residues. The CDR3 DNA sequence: TGTGCCAGCAGACCAGGGCTAGGTCAGCCCCAGCATTTT. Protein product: CASRPGLGQPQHF.

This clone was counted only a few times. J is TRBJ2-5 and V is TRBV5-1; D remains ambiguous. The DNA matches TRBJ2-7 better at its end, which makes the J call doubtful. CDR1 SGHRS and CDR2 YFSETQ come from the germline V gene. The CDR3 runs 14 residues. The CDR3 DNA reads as TGCGCCAGCAGCTTGGATGCCCACTCCTACGAGCAGTACTTC. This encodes CASSLDAHSYEQYF.

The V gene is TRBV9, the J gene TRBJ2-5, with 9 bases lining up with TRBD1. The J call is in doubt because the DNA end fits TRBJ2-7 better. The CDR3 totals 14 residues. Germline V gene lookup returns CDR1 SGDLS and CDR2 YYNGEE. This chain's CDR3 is CASSRSTGGYEQYF. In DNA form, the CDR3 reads TGTGCCAGCAGCAGATCGACAGGGGGCTACGAGCAGTACTTC.

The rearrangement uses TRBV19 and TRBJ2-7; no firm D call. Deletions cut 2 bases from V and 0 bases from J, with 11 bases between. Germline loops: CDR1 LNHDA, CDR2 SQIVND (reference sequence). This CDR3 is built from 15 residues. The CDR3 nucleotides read TGTGCCAGTAGTATATCACAGCTTAGCTCCTACGAGCAGTACTTC. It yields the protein CASSISQLSSYEQYF.

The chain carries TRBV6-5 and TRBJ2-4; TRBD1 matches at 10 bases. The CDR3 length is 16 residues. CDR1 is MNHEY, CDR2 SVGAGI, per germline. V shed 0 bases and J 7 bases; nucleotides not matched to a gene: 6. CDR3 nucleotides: TGTGCCAGCAGTTACTCGGGGGGACAGGGGAGGAACATTCAGTACTTC. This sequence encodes CASSYSGGQGRNIQYF.

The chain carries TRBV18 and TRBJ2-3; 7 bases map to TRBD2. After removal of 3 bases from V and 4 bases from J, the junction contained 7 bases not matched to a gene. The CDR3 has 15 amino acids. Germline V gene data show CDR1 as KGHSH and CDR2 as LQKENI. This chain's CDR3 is CASSPSGGSADTQYF. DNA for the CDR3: TGTGCCAGCTCACCTTCGGGCGGGAGCGCAGATACGCAGTATTTT. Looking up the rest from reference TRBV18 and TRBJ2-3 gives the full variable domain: NAGVMQNPRHLVRRRGQEARLRCSPMKGHSHVYWYRQLPEEGLKFMVYLQKENIIDESGMPKERFSAEFPKEGPSILRIQQVVRGDSAAYFCASSPSGGSADTQYFGPGTRLTVL.

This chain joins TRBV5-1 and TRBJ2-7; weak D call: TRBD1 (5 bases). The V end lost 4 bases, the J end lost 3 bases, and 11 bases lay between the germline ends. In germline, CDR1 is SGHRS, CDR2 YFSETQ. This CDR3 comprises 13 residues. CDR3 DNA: TGCGCCAGCAGCAGCGACAGAAACTACGAGCAGTACTTC. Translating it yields CASSSDRNYEQYF. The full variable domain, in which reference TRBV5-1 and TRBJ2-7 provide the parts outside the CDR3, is KAGVTQTPRYLIKTRGQQVTLSCSPISGHRSVSWYQQTPGQGLQFLFEYFSETQRNKGNFPGRFSGRQFSNSRSEMNVSTLELGDSALYLCASSSDRNYEQYFGPGTRLTVT.

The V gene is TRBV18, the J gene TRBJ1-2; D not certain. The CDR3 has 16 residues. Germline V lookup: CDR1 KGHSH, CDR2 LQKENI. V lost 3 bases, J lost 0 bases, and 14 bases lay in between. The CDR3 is CASSPSGVASNYGYTF. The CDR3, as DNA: TGTGCCAGCTCACCTAGCGGAGTAGCTTCTAACTATGGCTACACCTTC.

This CDR3 is CASSLGGSGRSNEQFF. The DNA of the CDR3 is TGTGCCAGCAGCTTAGGAGGGAGCGGGAGGTCTAATGAGCAGTTCTTC. The chain joins TRBV7-6 to TRBJ2-1; 9 nucleotides align to TRBD2. Unmatched junction bases numbered 8, after V lost 1 base and J lost 7 bases. The germline CDR1 and CDR2 sequences are SGHVS and FNYEAQ. The CDR3 loop spans 16 amino acids.

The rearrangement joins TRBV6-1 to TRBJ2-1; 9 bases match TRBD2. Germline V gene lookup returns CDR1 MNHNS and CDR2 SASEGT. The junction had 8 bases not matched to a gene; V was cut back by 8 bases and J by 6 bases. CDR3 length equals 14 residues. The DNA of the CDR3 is TGTGCCAGCTCGAATAGCGGGAGCCTCAATGAGCAGTTCTTC. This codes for CASSNSGSLNEQFF.

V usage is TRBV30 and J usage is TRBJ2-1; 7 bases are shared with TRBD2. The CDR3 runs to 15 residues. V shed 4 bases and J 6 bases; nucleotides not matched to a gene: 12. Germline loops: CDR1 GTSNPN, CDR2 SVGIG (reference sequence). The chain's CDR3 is CAWTPVRGRANEQFF. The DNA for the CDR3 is TGTGCCTGGACCCCCGTCCGAGGGAGGGCCAATGAGCAGTTCTTC. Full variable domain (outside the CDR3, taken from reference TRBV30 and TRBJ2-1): SQTIHQWPATLVQPVGSPLSLECTVEGTSNPNLYWYRQAAGRGLQLLFYSVGIGQISSEVPQNLSASRPQDRQFILSSKKLLLSDSGFYLCAWTPVRGRANEQFFGPGTRLTVL.

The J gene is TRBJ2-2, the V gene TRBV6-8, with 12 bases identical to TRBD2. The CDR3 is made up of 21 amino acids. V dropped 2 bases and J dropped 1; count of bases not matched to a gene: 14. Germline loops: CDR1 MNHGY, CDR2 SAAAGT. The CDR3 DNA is TGTGCCAGCAGTTACCCCCAAGGGGCTAGCGGGAGGGCCGGGAACACCGGGGAGCTGTTTTTT. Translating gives CASSYPQGASGRAGNTGELFF.

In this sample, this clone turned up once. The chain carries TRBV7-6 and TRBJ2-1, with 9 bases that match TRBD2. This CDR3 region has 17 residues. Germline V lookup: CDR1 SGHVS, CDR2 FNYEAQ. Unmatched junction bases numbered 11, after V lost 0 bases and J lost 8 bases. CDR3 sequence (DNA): TGTGCCAGCAGCTTAGCGGTTGATAGCGGGAGTCTATATGAGCAGTTCTTC. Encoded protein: CASSLAVDSGSLYEQFF.